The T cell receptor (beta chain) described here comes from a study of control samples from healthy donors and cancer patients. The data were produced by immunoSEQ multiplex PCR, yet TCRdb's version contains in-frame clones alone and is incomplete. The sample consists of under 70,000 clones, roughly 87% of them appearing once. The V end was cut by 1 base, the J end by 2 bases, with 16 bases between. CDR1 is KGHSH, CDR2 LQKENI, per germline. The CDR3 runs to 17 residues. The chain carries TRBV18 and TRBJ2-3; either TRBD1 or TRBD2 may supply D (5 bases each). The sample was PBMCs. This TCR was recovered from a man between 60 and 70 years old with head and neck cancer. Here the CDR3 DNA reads TGTGCCAGCTCACCACAACGGGACCCCGGGGCCACAGATACGCAGTATTTT. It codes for CASSPQRDPGATDTQYF.